This T cell receptor beta chain was obtained from a study of vaccination effects on CD4 cells after COVID-19. This clone was detected a few times. What it binds is not known. Pools of viral peptides were used by the ViraFEST assay to expand antigen-specific CD4+ T cells ahead of sequencing. Culture lasted 10 days before CD4+ T cell isolation. Vaccinees lacked prior SARS-CoV-2 infection and tested negative for nucleocapsid antibodies. After approximately 2 million PBMC were placed in each well, they were cultured with approximately 10 IU/ml IL-2 and roughly 10 ug/ml peptides. Days 3 and 7 saw half the medium replaced with IL-2 medium. Assay: immunoSEQ multiplex PCR; the TCRdb copy retains only in-frame clones and omits some. Found here are roughly 50,000 clones, approximately 75% of them singletons; the top ten hold approximately 6%. Study observations and caveats: Marked clonal contraction of infection- and vaccine-induced clones was seen late after vaccination. Within healthy vaccinees, only 1 of 255 vaccine-induced clones displayed cross-reactivity with common cold coronaviruses.

Looked up from germline, CDR1 is ENHRY and CDR2 is SYGVKD. This CDR3 spans 12 amino acids. This receptor was identified in a human donor who received a COVID-19 vaccine. The rearrangement joins TRBV10-3 to TRBJ1-2; D call uncertain. The sample consisted of CD4+ T cells from PBMCs cultured with HCoV-OC43 spike peptides, taken before COVID-19 vaccination. This sample's subset: HCoV-OC43 spike overlapping peptide pool stimulation. The CDR3 is CAIGATDYGYTF. Written as DNA, the CDR3 is TGTGCGATCGGAGCCACCGACTATGGCTACACCTTC.